A selection of T cell receptor beta chains follows, all from one sample in a study of shared clonotypes between healthy human individuals. TCRdb's copy holds only in-frame clones and misses some; the assay was immunoSEQ multiplex PCR. The sample has 500,000 to 650,000 clones, around 78% seen once. Sequenced input: PBMCs. The receptors were gathered from a middle-aged woman in good health. Some clones in this sample may be carry-over from other donors' samples. CDR3s include the opening cysteine and the closing phenylalanine or tryptophan. A D gene is named only where the DNA matches it firmly. Size tells how often a clone was seen (once, few, many) or the class of an expanded clone, and some rows leave it out.

cdr3_nt | cdr3_aa | clone_size | j_call | d_call | v_call
TGTGCCACCTCGACAGGCGGGGGCTACGAGCAGTACTTC | CATSTGGGYEQYF | . | TRBJ2-7 | . | TRBV28
TGTGCCAGCAGCTTTGGGGGTGGCATGAGGGATACGCAGTATTTT | CASSFGGGMRDTQYF | once | TRBJ2-3 | . | TRBV13
TGTGCCTGGAGTGAGGCCGGGAACTATGGCTACACCTTC | CAWSEAGNYGYTF | . | TRBJ1-2 | . | TRBV30
TGTGCCAGCAGCGTAGGACCGTGGTCGAACACCGGGGAGCTGTTTTTT | CASSVGPWSNTGELFF | . | TRBJ2-2 | . | TRBV9
TGTGCCAGCAGTTTAATCCAGGGGGCCGAGCAGTTCTTC | CASSLIQGAEQFF | . | TRBJ2-1 | TRBD1 | TRBV28
TGCAGCGTCTCCAAAGGGGGCTCTGGAAACACCATATATTTT | CSVSKGGSGNTIYF | . | TRBJ1-3 | . | TRBV29-1
TGCGCCAGCAGCTTGGATACAGACCAAGAGACCCAGTACTTC | CASSLDTDQETQYF | once | TRBJ2-5 | . | TRBV5-1
TGTGCCAGCAGTTCCCGCGGGACAGATTACTCTGGAAACACCATATATTTT | CASSSRGTDYSGNTIYF | . | TRBJ1-3 | TRBD1 | TRBV27
TGTGCCAGAAGCTTAGCGAATAGCGGGATTGACACCGGGGAGCTGTTTTTT | CARSLANSGIDTGELFF | . | TRBJ2-2 | TRBD2 | TRBV5-3
TGTGCCAGCAGCTTATTTACGCCCGTAGCGGACCGCAATGAGCAGTTCTTC | CASSLFTPVADRNEQFF | . | TRBJ2-1 | . | TRBV7-8
TGTGCCAGCAGCTTCTTAGCGGGAGGAACTGACGAGCAGTACTTC | CASSFLAGGTDEQYF | . | TRBJ2-7 | TRBD2 | TRBV7-9
TGTGCCAGCAGCCTAACAGGGGGGAACAATCAGCCCCAGCATTTT | CASSLTGGNNQPQHF | . | TRBJ1-5 | TRBD1 | TRBV28
TGCGCCAGCAGCCCGGGACAGGGGGCAACCTACGAGCAGTACTTC | CASSPGQGATYEQYF | . | TRBJ2-7 | TRBD1 | TRBV4-1
TGTGCCAGCAGTGAAGTGAGGGGGGGAAAACTGTTTTTT | CASSEVRGGKLFF | . | TRBJ1-4 | . | TRBV2
TGTGCCAGCAGCTTCGGGACGGCAGCTAACTATGGCTACACCTTC | CASSFGTAANYGYTF | few | TRBJ1-2 | . | TRBV7-2
TGCGCCAGCAGCCAACGCTTAGCTAACTATGGCTACACCTTC | CASSQRLANYGYTF | once | TRBJ1-2 | . | TRBV4-1
TGTGCCAGCAGTCATGCGGGGGCAGATACGCAGTATTTT | CASSHAGADTQYF | . | TRBJ2-3 | TRBD2 | TRBV27
TGTGCCAGCAGTCTCGAGGGTCAGGGAAGTTCACCCCTCCACTTT | CASSLEGQGSSPLHF | . | TRBJ1-6 | . | TRBV11-2
TGTGCCTGGAGTGTAAGGCCGCACTACGAGCAGTACTTC | CAWSVRPHYEQYF | . | TRBJ2-7 | . | TRBV30
TGTGCCTGGAGTGTACTGTTGACAGGGAAAGGCTACACCTTC | CAWSVLLTGKGYTF | many | TRBJ1-2 | TRBD1 | TRBV30
TGTGCCAGCTCAACAGGGGGCCGGGAGACCCAGTACTTC | CASSTGGRETQYF | . | TRBJ2-5 | TRBD1 | TRBV18
TGTGCCAGCAGTGATAGAGGGGACAGGAATGGCTACACCTTC | CASSDRGDRNGYTF | few | TRBJ1-2 | TRBD1 | TRBV6-1
TGTGCCAGCAGCCGCAACATGAACACTGAAGCTTTCTTT | CASSRNMNTEAFF | . | TRBJ1-1 | . | TRBV11-2
TGTGCCAGCTCACCAATGCAGGGGGCGAACACTGAAGCTTTCTTT | CASSPMQGANTEAFF | . | TRBJ1-1 | TRBD1 | TRBV18
TGCGCCAGCAGTTCTGGGCTAGCGGGAGAAGAGACCCAGTACTTC | CASSSGLAGEETQYF | . | TRBJ2-5 | TRBD2 | TRBV5-1
TGTGCCAGCAGCCCAAGGACGGCTTCCTCCGGAAACACCATATATTTT | CASSPRTASSGNTIYF | . | TRBJ1-3 | . | TRBV7-3
TGTGCCAGCACCTTCGAAACAGGCGGCACTGAAGCTTTCTTT | CASTFETGGTEAFF | . | TRBJ1-1 | . | TRBV7-9
TGTGCCAGCAGTGTCCAGGGCTTCGATGAGCAGTTCTTC | CASSVQGFDEQFF | . | TRBJ2-1 | . | TRBV6-4
TGTGCCAGCTCGTCCGGGAGGAACACTGAAGCTTTCTTT | CASSSGRNTEAFF | . | TRBJ1-1 | . | TRBV18
TGCGCCAGCAGCTTGGGGCGGGGGGCATTGGAAAAACTGTTTTTT | CASSLGRGALEKLFF | once | TRBJ1-4 | . | TRBV5-1
TGTGCCAGCAGCTTATCTTACAGGGAGTCCTACGAGCAGTACTTC | CASSLSYRESYEQYF | . | TRBJ2-7 | . | TRBV7-8
TGTGCCTGGAGTACCCGGGACAGGGGAGGGGTGACCTACAATGAGCAGTTCTTC | CAWSTRDRGGVTYNEQFF | . | TRBJ2-1 | TRBD1 | TRBV30
TGTGCCAGCAGCCCAACTAGGGGCGGCCCCTACGAGCAGTACTTC | CASSPTRGGPYEQYF | . | TRBJ2-7 | . | TRBV11-3
TGTGCCAGCAGCCCCTCCTCTCACAGGGTGGCGCCCCTCCAAGAGACCCAGTACTTC | CASSPSSHRVAPLQETQYF | . | TRBJ2-5 | . | TRBV11-2
TGCGCCAGCAGCCAACGCGTGGGAGGGAAGACAGATACGCAGTATTTT | CASSQRVGGKTDTQYF | few | TRBJ2-3 | TRBD2 | TRBV4-3
TGTGCCAGCAGCTTGAGACAGGGGATTGAAGCTTTCTTT | CASSLRQGIEAFF | few | TRBJ1-1 | TRBD1 | TRBV7-2
TGTGCCAGCAGCTTGGGGACAATCTTTGGGGGATACGAGCAGTACTTC | CASSLGTIFGGYEQYF | . | TRBJ2-7 | . | TRBV5-4